This T cell receptor beta chain was sequenced for a study of cytomegalovirus exposure and HLA in healthy donors. The germline CDR1 and CDR2 sequences are MNHEY and SMNVEV (reference sequence). The V gene lost 2 bases and the J gene lost 4 bases, with 14 bases spanning the gap. The CDR3 totals 16 residues. Amplification used 60 Vbeta primers and 13 Jbeta primers. Sequenced by immunoSEQ multiplex PCR; TCRdb stores in-frame clones only, minus some. The table has some 150,000 clones, 70% to 80% seen once. This sequence originates from a man aged 30-40 years in good health and CMV-seropositive. The rearrangement links TRBV27 to TRBJ1-4, with D possibly being TRBD1 (5 bases). Sequenced material: PBMCs. The CDR3 here is CASSLGFGRDNEKLFF. CDR3 DNA: TGTGCCAGCAGTTTAGGGTTCGGCAGGGATAATGAAAAACTGTTTTTT.